The T cell receptor beta chain described here comes from a study of T cells in Graves' hyperthyroidism and ophthalmopathy. This clonotype was found many times. Uncontrolled infection, other autoimmune disease, pregnancy or lactation excluded patients. Initially, at the first diagnosis of hyperthyroidism and before any ophthalmopathy symptoms, blood was sampled. Researchers amplified the TCR beta CDR3 regions from RNA transcripts. Carried out on the TCR CDR3, a first-round RT-PCR used the HTBI primer set. TCRdb reanalysed the multiplex PCR reads using MiXCR and keeps one entry per CDR3 protein. The sample gives nearly 600,000 distinct CDR3 sequences, 14% of which show up once; under 7% is in the top ten. Sequenced sample: blood. This TCR was sampled from a woman in her twenties or thirties with Graves' hyperthyroidism that later progressed to Graves' ophthalmopathy.

DNA of the CDR3: TGTGCCAGCAGCTCAGCTGGCCGGGGATTTACTAACTATGGCTACACCTTC. Translation gives CASSSAGRGFTNYGYTF. The chain carries TRBV7-9 and TRBJ1-2; D is uncertain. Germline CDR1 and CDR2: SEHNR and FQNEAQ (reference sequence). This CDR3 is 17 amino acids long. With 4 bases removed from V and 0 bases from J, the gap between germline ends came to 18 bases.